This TCR beta chain was recorded in a study of control samples from healthy donors and cancer patients. Per the germline V gene, CDR1 is SGHDN and CDR2 is FVKESK. Germline trimming cut 4 bases from V and 1 base from J; bases unmatched to any gene: 2. The CDR3 sequence is 14 residues long. The protocol was immunoSEQ multiplex PCR, while the TCRdb copy is restricted to in-frame clones and leaves out a portion. The data hold about 160,000 clones, with roughly 93% observed a single time. Material: blood. This receptor was identified in a woman between 55 and 75 years old in good health. This chain connects TRBV14 to TRBJ2-7; 9 bases match TRBD1. CDR3 in DNA: TGTGCCAGCAGCCTAGGGACAGGGTCCTACGAGCAGTACTTC. Residues: CASSLGTGSYEQYF.